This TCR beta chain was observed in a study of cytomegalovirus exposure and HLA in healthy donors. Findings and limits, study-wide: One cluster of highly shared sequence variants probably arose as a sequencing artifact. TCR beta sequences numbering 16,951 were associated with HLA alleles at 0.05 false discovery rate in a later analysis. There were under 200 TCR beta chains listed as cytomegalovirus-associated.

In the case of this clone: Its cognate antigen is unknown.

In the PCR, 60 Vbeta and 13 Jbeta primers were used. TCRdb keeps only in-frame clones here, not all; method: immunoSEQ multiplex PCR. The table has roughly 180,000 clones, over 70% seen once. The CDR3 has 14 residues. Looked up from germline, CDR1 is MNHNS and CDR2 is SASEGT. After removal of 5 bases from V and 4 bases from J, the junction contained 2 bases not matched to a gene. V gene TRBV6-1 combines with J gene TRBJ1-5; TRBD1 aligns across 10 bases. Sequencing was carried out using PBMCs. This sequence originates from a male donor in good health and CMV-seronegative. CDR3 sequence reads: CASSRTGGNQPQHF. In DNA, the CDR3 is TGTGCCAGCAGTCGGACAGGGGGTAATCAGCCCCAGCATTTT.